This T cell receptor beta chain was profiled in a study of blood T cell repertoires in COVID-19. Study as a whole: Sites in the United States, Italy and Spain provided acute and convalescent COVID-19 samples. T cells, B-cell-depleted T cells, or PBMCs provided the cDNA or gDNA that served as material.

In the authors' methods: Amplification with reference gene primers provided the estimates of nucleated cell counts. TCRdb keeps only in-frame clones here, not all; method: immunoSEQ multiplex PCR. The DNA was the basis for D and trimming; V, J and clone size are from that table. The table lists around 170,000 clones, 80% to 85% of them singletons. In germline, CDR1 is LNHDA, CDR2 SQIVND (reference sequence). The CDR3 has 14 residues. Trimming left V 5 bases short and J 4 bases short, with 14 bases between. The sequenced sample was peripheral blood. This chain links TRBV19 with TRBJ1-2; D not resolved. The receptor's source is a woman aged 60 to 75 with acute or convalescent COVID-19. The CDR3 nucleotides are TGTGCCAGTAGTGGAGCGGCGGCACCCTATGGCTACACCTTC. This sequence encodes CASSGAAAPYGYTF.